Shown below are 27 T cell receptor beta chains from a single sample sequenced in a study of blood T cell repertoires in COVID-19. Method: immunoSEQ multiplex PCR; TCRdb's copy keeps in-frame clones and lacks some. The sample lists a few hundred thousand clones; 70% to 90% were seen once. Sequencing was done on a sample of PBMCs or T cells enriched from blood (not recorded which). The receptors were gathered from a man aged 25-45 years who had recovered from COVID-19.

The chain has TRBV10-3 and TRBJ2-6, with 10 bases fitting TRBD1. J gave up 3 bases and V 6 bases, and 11 bases lay outside the gene matches. The CDR3 length is 18 residues. Germline V lookup: CDR1 ENHRY, CDR2 SYGVKD. CDR3 sequence (DNA): TGTGCCATCAGCCGACAGGGGGCGGAAAGGTTTGGGGCCAACGTCCTGACTTTC. It specifies CAISRQGAERFGANVLTF.

Only a few counts were recorded for this clone. V is TRBV23-1 and J is TRBJ2-7, with 7 bases aligning to TRBD1. TRBV23-1 falls under the ORF class, with uncertain function. V shed 0 bases, J shed 4 bases, and the junction held 18 bases outside the gene matches. The CDR3 length is 19 residues. CDR3 bases: TGCGCCAGCAGTCAATCGGGGACAGTCTCCGCGGTAGGGATTTACGAGCAGTACTTC. It translates to CASSQSGTVSAVGIYEQYF.

V gene TRBV5-1 combines with J gene TRBJ1-5, with D hard to call. Germline V gene sequence: CDR1 SGHRS, CDR2 YFSETQ. Trimming stripped 4 bases from V and 1 base from J, with 12 bases between. This CDR3 spans 15 amino acids. The CDR3 reads CASSPVPWSNQPQHF. DNA for the CDR3: TGCGCCAGCAGCCCGGTGCCGTGGAGCAATCAGCCCCAGCATTTT.

The J gene is TRBJ1-3, the V gene TRBV11-2; maybe TRBD1 (5 bases). Trimming pared 3 bases from V and 2 bases from J, leaving 8 bases between. The CDR3 spans 14 residues. CDR1 is SGHAT and CDR2 is FQNNGV in the germline V gene. The CDR3 loop is CASSFSGTGNTIYF. DNA for the CDR3: TGTGCCAGCAGCTTTTCAGGGACTGGAAACACCATATATTTT. Variable domain in full (rest from reference TRBV11-2 and TRBJ1-3): EAGVAQSPRYKIIEKRQSVAFWCNPISGHATLYWYQQILGQGPKLLIQFQNNGVVDDSQLPKDRFSAERLKGVDSTLKIQPAKLEDSAVYLCASSFSGTGNTIYFGEGSWLTVV.

The chain couples TRBV6-6 to TRBJ2-1; the match to TRBD2 covers 9 bases. Germline values: CDR1 MNHNY, CDR2 SVGAGI (reference sequence). This CDR3 spans 19 amino acids. V lost 5 bases to trimming and J lost 0 bases; unmatched junction nucleotides: 14. The CDR3 nucleotides read TGTGCCAGCAGTCGTCCGACTAGCGGTACACAATACTCCTACAATGAGCAGTTCTTC. It is translated as CASSRPTSGTQYSYNEQFF.

The chain combines TRBV7-2 with TRBJ2-3; D is perhaps TRBD2 (6 bases). Germline assignment: CDR1 SGHTA and CDR2 FQGNSA. This CDR3 is built from 15 residues. Trimming removed 0 bases from V and 4 bases from J, with 11 bases in between. The CDR3 DNA reads as TGTGCCAGCAGCTTAGCGCTCGGGGAGGCAGATACGCAGTATTTT. Its translation: CASSLALGEADTQYF.

The rearrangement uses TRBV5-1 and TRBJ2-1; 10 bases agree with TRBD1. The CDR3 extends over 15 amino acids. CDR1 is SGHRS, CDR2 YFSETQ, per germline. The V and J ends lost 5 bases and 5 bases, in that order; junction bases with no gene match: 7. CDR3 sequence (DNA): TGCGCCAGCAGATCCGGGACAGGGGTCAACAATGAGCAGTTCTTC. Its translation: CASRSGTGVNNEQFF.

The V call is TRBV5-8, the J call TRBJ2-4; maybe TRBD2 (7 bases). Germline CDR1 and CDR2: SGHTS and YDEGEE. Trimming pared 0 bases from V and 7 bases from J, leaving 17 bases between. This CDR3 contains 16 residues. The CDR3 sequence is CASSLASRGRGNIQYF. In nucleotides, the CDR3 is TGTGCCAGCAGCTTGGCCTCACGGGGGAGGGGGAACATTCAGTACTTC.

This rearrangement joins TRBV14 to TRBJ1-6; 10 nucleotides line up with TRBD1. Trimming at V came to 5 bases and at J to 10 bases, leaving 5 bases not matched to a gene. Germline assignment: CDR1 SGHDN and CDR2 FVKESK. CDR3 size: 14 residues. The CDR3 protein is CASSGRDRGSPLHF. The CDR3 DNA sequence: TGTGCCAGCAGCGGTCGGGACAGGGGATCACCCCTCCACTTT.

The V and J genes are TRBV20-1 and TRBJ1-1; D unresolved. Germline V gives CDR1 DFQATT, CDR2 SNEGSKA (reference sequence). With 3 bases removed from V and 4 bases from J, the gap between germline ends came to 6 bases. This CDR3 is built from 11 residues. The CDR3 DNA follows: TGCAGTGCTAGTGTCAGCACTGAAGCTTTCTTT. Amino acids: CSASVSTEAFF.

The J gene is TRBJ1-1, the V gene TRBV6-5; perhaps TRBD1 as D (5 bases). Germline V gene lookup returns CDR1 MNHEY and CDR2 SVGAGI. This CDR3 is 13 amino acids long. V was clipped by 6 bases and J by 2 bases, with 10 bases between them. The DNA for the CDR3 is TGTGCCAGCAGGCCTCAGGGAAACACTGAAGCTTTCTTT. Translating gives CASRPQGNTEAFF.

The chain has TRBV7-9 and TRBJ1-5; 7 bases agree with TRBD1. From germline, CDR1 is SEHNR and CDR2 FQNEAQ (reference sequence). The J segment lost 8 bases and the V segment lost 5 bases, leaving 15 bases of the junction unmatched. The CDR3 contains 16 residues. CDR3 amino acids: CASSPGHGTAREPQHF. The CDR3 nucleotides read TGTGCCAGCAGCCCCGGACACGGGACAGCCAGAGAGCCCCAGCATTTT.

The chain has TRBV7-2 and TRBJ2-7; 11 nucleotides agree with TRBD2. Per the germline V gene, CDR1 is SGHTA and CDR2 is FQGNSA. The CDR3 length is 15 residues. The J segment lost 4 bases and the V segment lost 5 bases, leaving 7 bases of the junction unmatched. The CDR3 is CASSSSGGASYEQYF. CDR3 in DNA: TGTGCCAGCAGCAGTAGCGGGGGGGCATCTTACGAGCAGTACTTC.

This rearrangement joins TRBV6-5 to TRBJ1-2; 7 bases map to TRBD1. Germline assignment: CDR1 MNHEY and CDR2 SVGAGI. The CDR3 consists of 13 residues. Unmatched junction bases numbered 9, after V lost 6 bases and J lost 8 bases. CDR3 sequence (DNA): TGTGCCAGCAGCCTGGACAGGTTGAACGGCTACACCTTC. It codes for CASSLDRLNGYTF.

The J gene is TRBJ1-1, the V gene TRBV11-2; TRBD1 aligns across 9 bases. J gave up 5 bases and V 3 bases, and 7 bases lay outside the gene matches. The CDR3 totals 15 residues. Germline lookup yields CDR1 SGHAT and CDR2 FQNNGV. The CDR3 protein is CASSFYRGRNTEAFF. The CDR3, as DNA: TGTGCCAGCAGCTTCTACAGGGGGCGGAATACTGAAGCTTTCTTT.

This rearrangement joins TRBV19 to TRBJ2-7, with 8 bases identical to TRBD1. The germline CDR1 and CDR2 sequences are LNHDA and SQIVND (reference sequence). Unmatched junction bases numbered 7, after V lost 6 bases and J lost 6 bases. This CDR3 contains 13 residues. Written as DNA, the CDR3 is TGTGCCAGTAGGGACAGGGTATTGGGCGAGCAGTACTTC. Translating gives CASRDRVLGEQYF.

This rearrangement joins TRBV12-3 or TRBV12-4 to TRBJ1-5; D is uncertain. The CDR3 sequence is 13 residues long. V was clipped by 5 bases and J by 7 bases, with 12 bases between them. DNA of the CDR3: TGTGCCAGCAGTAGAGGTTCGGTGCAGCCCCAGCATTTT. Protein: CASSRGSVQPQHF.

The chain is built from TRBV30 and TRBJ2-6; D not certain. V was pared by 5 bases and J by 0 bases, with 14 bases between. The germline V gene encodes CDR1 GTSNPN and CDR2 SVGIG (reference sequence). The CDR3 totals 16 residues. The CDR3 DNA reads TGTGCCTGGGCTTTCTTCACGAGCTCTGGGGCCAACGTCCTGACTTTC. It is translated as CAWAFFTSSGANVLTF.

The chain recombines TRBV6-5 with TRBJ2-7; the D gene is possibly TRBD1 (6 bases). The CDR3 covers 15 residues. Germline-derived CDR1 and CDR2 are MNHEY and SVGAGI. V was clipped by 5 bases and J by 5 bases, with 19 bases between them. CDR3 loop: CASSLRTGTRDEQYF. The DNA for the CDR3 is TGTGCCAGCAGTCTCCGGACCGGGACACGCGACGAGCAGTACTTC.

J is TRBJ2-7 and V is TRBV7-9; 8 bases match TRBD1. This CDR3 has 14 amino acids. V dropped 3 bases and J dropped 3; count of bases not matched to a gene: 4. In germline, CDR1 is SEHNR, CDR2 FQNEAQ (reference sequence). Written as DNA, the CDR3 is TGTGCCAGCAGCTTCCGGGACAGGATCTACGAGCAGTACTTC. This translates into CASSFRDRIYEQYF. Full variable domain (remainder filled in from reference TRBV7-9 and TRBJ2-7): DTGVSQNPRHKITKRGQNVTFRCDPISEHNRLYWYRQTLGQGPEFLTYFQNEAQLEKSRLLSDRFSAERPKGSFSTLEIQRTEQGDSAMYLCASSFRDRIYEQYFGPGTRLTVT.

This chain joins TRBV7-8 and TRBJ2-6, with TRBD1 identical over 7 bases. The V segment lost 5 bases and the J segment 1 base; nucleotides outside the gene matches: 8. The CDR3 has 17 amino acids. Germline lookup yields CDR1 SGHVS and CDR2 FQNEAQ. CDR3 coding DNA: TGTGCCAGCAGCGTTAGCCTCAGGGGGTCTGGGGCCAACGTCCTGACTTTC. Its translation: CASSVSLRGSGANVLTF.

The gene calls are TRBV9 and TRBJ2-1; perhaps TRBD1 as D (5 bases). The V and J ends lost 2 bases and 5 bases respectively, with 20 bases between them. The length of the CDR3 is 17 residues. The germline V gene encodes CDR1 SGDLS and CDR2 YYNGEE. CDR3 sequence (DNA): TGTGCCAGCAGCGTCGACCAGGGTATACCTAACGACAATGAGCAGTTCTTC. As protein: CASSVDQGIPNDNEQFF.

The rearrangement uses TRBV19 and TRBJ1-2, with TRBD1 identical over 7 bases. Trimming at V came to 1 base and at J to 6 bases, leaving 8 bases not matched to a gene. This CDR3 is built from 15 residues. The germline CDR1 and CDR2 sequences are LNHDA and SQIVND (reference sequence). The CDR3 here is CASSIVRGPIHGYTF. In DNA, the CDR3 is TGTGCCAGTAGTATAGTGAGGGGGCCCATACATGGCTACACCTTC.

The rearrangement uses TRBV3-1 (or the pseudogene TRBV3-2) and TRBJ2-1; 15 nucleotides align to TRBD2. Per the germline V gene, CDR1 is LGHDT and CDR2 is YNNKEL (reference sequence). Losses at the gene ends were 4 bases for V and 4 bases for J; bases not matched to a gene: 2. This CDR3 has 16 amino acids. The chain's CDR3 is CASSRGLAGGYNEQFF. The CDR3 nucleotides read TGTGCCAGCAGCCGAGGACTAGCGGGGGGGTACAATGAGCAGTTCTTC.

V gene TRBV6-5 combines with J gene TRBJ1-4; a weak D match, TRBD1 (5 bases). This CDR3 contains 14 residues. V was clipped by 7 bases and J by 0 bases, with 9 bases between them. The germline V gene has CDR1 MNHEY and CDR2 SVGAGI. As DNA, the CDR3 is TGTGCCAGCACTCCGGGGGCAACTAATGAAAAACTGTTTTTT. It translates to CASTPGATNEKLFF.

The chain joins TRBV5-6 to TRBJ1-6, with 7 positions matching TRBD1. Germline lookup yields CDR1 SGHDT and CDR2 YYEEEE. With V trimmed by 1 base and J by 7 bases, 5 bases remained unmatched. The CDR3 is made up of 15 amino acids. CDR3: CASSLLIQGNSPLHF. CDR3 nucleotide sequence: TGTGCCAGCAGCTTGTTGATACAGGGGAATTCACCCCTCCACTTT.

The V call is TRBV2, the J call TRBJ2-5; 7 bases are a match to TRBD2. CDR3 size: 15 residues. Per the germline V gene, CDR1 is SNHLY and CDR2 is FYNNEI. Trimming took 7 bases from V and 0 from J; bases not matched to a gene: 8. The CDR3 here is CASTEVRGDQETQYF. The CDR3 DNA reads TGTGCCAGCACCGAGGTCCGGGGGGACCAAGAGACCCAGTACTTC.